This entry lists 25 T cell receptor beta chains sequenced from one sample in a study of blood T cell repertoires in COVID-19. Sequenced by immunoSEQ multiplex PCR; TCRdb stores in-frame clones only, minus some. The sample carries about 210,000 clones, 88% recorded once. The sequenced material came from peripheral blood. All receptors come from a man aged 70 or older with acute or convalescent COVID-19.

The rearrangement joins TRBV19 to TRBJ1-5; 10 bases line up with TRBD1. The CDR3 loop spans 15 amino acids. From germline, CDR1 is LNHDA and CDR2 SQIVND (reference sequence). The junction had 13 bases not matched to a gene; V was cut back by 10 bases and J by 7 bases. Here the CDR3 reads CATKETGGARQPQHF. The CDR3 bases are TGTGCCACTAAGGAGACAGGGGGCGCACGGCAGCCCCAGCATTTT.

V usage is TRBV25-1 and J usage is TRBJ1-6; 8 nucleotides agree with TRBD1. In germline, CDR1 is MGHDK, CDR2 SYGVNS. This CDR3 has 13 residues. After removal of 6 bases from V and 10 bases from J, the junction contained 5 bases not matched to a gene. The CDR3 bases are TGTGCCAGCAGACAACAGGGGGGCTCACCCCTCCACTTT. As protein: CASRQQGGSPLHF.

This rearrangement joins TRBV5-5 to TRBJ2-7; D may be TRBD2 (5 bases). The germline gives CDR1 SGHKS, CDR2 YYEKEE (reference sequence). This CDR3 region has 12 residues. V was pared by 4 bases and J by 6 bases, with 11 bases between. The CDR3 is CASSQQRAEQYF. The CDR3 nucleotides are TGTGCCAGCAGCCAACAGAGGGCCGAGCAGTACTTC.

V and J are TRBV19 and TRBJ1-6; 7 positions agree with TRBD1. With V trimmed by 9 bases and J by 7 bases, 15 bases remained unmatched. This CDR3 comprises 16 residues. Germline values: CDR1 LNHDA, CDR2 SQIVND (reference sequence). The CDR3 reads CASRAQGVLGNSPLHF. The CDR3 nucleotides read TGTGCCAGCCGCGCCCAGGGGGTATTGGGAAATTCACCCCTCCACTTT.

The rearrangement uses TRBV5-6 and TRBJ1-1; 9 bases fit TRBD1. V lost 3 bases to trimming and J lost 11 bases; unmatched junction nucleotides: 8. The CDR3 covers 13 residues. Germline V gene data show CDR1 as SGHDT and CDR2 as YYEEEE. CDR3 nucleotides: TGTGCCAGCAGCTCGGGACAGGGTACATTGGCTTTCTTT. Translation gives CASSSGQGTLAFF.

This clone appeared once. The chain joins TRBV7-9 to TRBJ2-1, with 12 bases aligning to TRBD2. The V gene end was trimmed by 5 bases and the J gene end by 6 bases; junction bases not matched to a gene: 5. This CDR3 has 15 residues. Germline CDR1 SEHNR, CDR2 FQNEAQ (reference sequence). DNA for the CDR3: TGTGCCAGCAGCCCACGACTAGCGGGGGCCAATGAGCAGTTCTTC. Translated: CASSPRLAGANEQFF.

The CDR3: CASSFVGPSYNEQFF. Here the CDR3 DNA reads TGTGCCAGCAGCTTCGTGGGGCCATCCTACAATGAGCAGTTCTTC. This chain connects TRBV7-9 to TRBJ2-1; tentatively, D is TRBD1 (5 bases). The germline V gene encodes CDR1 SEHNR and CDR2 FQNEAQ (reference sequence). CDR3 length: 15 amino acids. Deletions cut 3 bases from V and 1 base from J, with 10 bases between.

CDR3 nucleotides: TGCGCCAGCAGCTTGGCCGGGACAGTCACCTACGAGCAGTACTTC. Its translation: CASSLAGTVTYEQYF. This sequence joins TRBV5-1 and TRBJ2-7, with 7 nucleotides matching TRBD1. CDR3 length: 15 residues. Trimming cost V 0 bases and J 2 bases; bases outside gene matches: 5. The germline V gene has CDR1 SGHRS and CDR2 YFSETQ.

This clone has more than one count but fewer than ten. V and J are TRBV3-1 (or the pseudogene TRBV3-2) and TRBJ1-6, with 7 positions matching TRBD1. The CDR3 has 14 amino acids. Losses at the gene ends were 8 bases for V and 6 bases for J; bases not matched to a gene: 7. In germline, CDR1 is LGHDT, CDR2 YNNKEL (reference sequence). The CDR3 DNA reads TGTGCCAGCGGTGGGACAGCCCGTAATTCACCCCTCCACTTT. It translates to CASGGTARNSPLHF.

This clone was seen only once. The chain couples TRBV20-1 to TRBJ1-2; the match to TRBD1 covers 7 bases. Germline V gives CDR1 DFQATT, CDR2 SNEGSKA (reference sequence). With V trimmed by 5 bases and J by 3 bases, 0 bases remained unmatched. The CDR3 spans 11 residues. CDR3 sequence reads: CSAGQDYGYTF. CDR3 nucleotides: TGCAGTGCTGGACAGGACTATGGCTACACCTTC.

This clone was found a few times. J is TRBJ2-1 and V is TRBV2; 7 nucleotides line up with TRBD1. Trimming removed 8 bases from V and 2 bases from J; junction bases left unmatched: 6. CDR1 and CDR2 (germline): SNHLY, FYNNEI. This CDR3 contains 14 residues. The CDR3 here is CASPGTAAYNEQFF. As DNA, the CDR3 is TGTGCCAGCCCCGGGACAGCGGCCTACAATGAGCAGTTCTTC.

The chain carries TRBV6-5 and TRBJ2-2, with 7 bases lining up with TRBD1. The germline CDR1 and CDR2 sequences are MNHEY and SVGAGI. CDR3 length: 15 amino acids. The J segment lost 0 bases and the V segment lost 8 bases, leaving 6 bases of the junction unmatched. The CDR3: CASAPGQSNTGELFF. CDR3 in DNA: TGTGCCAGCGCCCCGGGACAGTCGAACACCGGGGAGCTGTTTTTT.

This chain joins TRBV2 and TRBJ1-3; no clear D. This CDR3 spans 14 amino acids. Germline V gene sequence: CDR1 SNHLY, CDR2 FYNNEI. V lost 7 bases, J lost 1 base, and 11 bases lay in between. The CDR3 sequence: CASIEGGSGNTIYF. The DNA of the CDR3 is TGTGCCAGCATCGAGGGCGGGTCTGGAAACACCATATATTTT.

V usage is TRBV9 and J usage is TRBJ2-1; 13 bases align to TRBD2. V trimming: 3 bases; J trimming: 9 bases; junction bases outside the gene matches: 6. Germline values: CDR1 SGDLS, CDR2 YYNGEE. This CDR3 region has 15 residues. CDR3 bases: TGTGCCAGCAGCGGAACTAGCGGGAGGGCGGCTGAGCAGTTCTTC. As protein: CASSGTSGRAAEQFF.

This chain links TRBV10-2 with TRBJ2-3; 11 bases line up with TRBD2. The V gene end was trimmed by 7 bases and the J gene end by 4 bases; junction bases not matched to a gene: 7. This CDR3 comprises 15 residues. Germline assignment: CDR1 WSHSY and CDR2 SAAADI. CDR3 sequence (DNA): TGCGCCAGCAAATTAGCGGGAGGGAGGGCAGATACGCAGTATTTT. Translating it yields CASKLAGGRADTQYF.

This chain joins TRBV18 and TRBJ2-1, with 8 bases aligning to TRBD1. The germline V gene encodes CDR1 KGHSH and CDR2 LQKENI. CDR3 length: 15 residues. V shed 3 bases and J 5 bases; nucleotides not matched to a gene: 6. The CDR3 DNA is TGTGCCAGCTCACCGAACAGGGGGGAGAACAATGAGCAGTTCTTC. Amino acid sequence: CASSPNRGENNEQFF.

This clone was picked up a small number of times. This chain uses TRBV28 with TRBJ1-2; D not resolved. V was cut by 7 bases and J by 1 base, with 16 bases left in between. Germline V gene sequence: CDR1 MDHEN, CDR2 SYDVKM. The CDR3 has 15 residues. CDR3 sequence (DNA): TGTGCCAGCACCCCCCCGACAAGAAATAACTATGGCTACACCTTC. Its protein product is CASTPPTRNNYGYTF.

As concerns this clone: Germline and junction disagree at one end, which may indicate a read error. The chain combines TRBV7-7 with TRBJ2-7; TRBD2 is a possible D gene (6 bases). The CDR3 length is 15 residues. Looked up from germline, CDR1 is SSHAT and CDR2 is FNYEAQ (reference sequence). CDR3 loop: CASSPFVGLNYEQYF. In nucleotides, the CDR3 is TGTGCTAGCAGCCCTTTTGTTGGACTAAACTACGAGCAGTACTTC. The variable domain in full, with the rest retrieved from reference TRBV7-7 and TRBJ2-7, is GAGVSQSPRYKVTKRGQDVTLRCDPISSHATLYWYQQALGQGPEFLTYFNYEAQPDKSGLPSDRFSAERPEGSISTLTIQRTEQRDSAMYRCASSPFVGLNYEQYFGPGTRLTVT.

The chain uses TRBV28 and TRBJ1-5; 9 nucleotides agree with TRBD1. The CDR3 totals 17 residues. CDR1 is MDHEN, CDR2 SYDVKM, per germline. J lost 9 bases, V lost 8 bases, and 20 bases had no gene match. The CDR3, as DNA: TGTGCCAGCCACCCTATTACGGGACAGGGAAAAGGACGGCCCCAGCATTTT. It codes for CASHPITGQGKGRPQHF. Combining the CDR3 with reference TRBV28 and TRBJ1-5 gives the whole variable domain DVKVTQSSRYLVKRTGEKVFLECVQDMDHENMFWYRQDPGLGLRLIYFSYDVKMKEKGDIPEGYSVSREKKERFSLILESASTNQTSMYLCASHPITGQGKGRPQHFGDGTRLSIL.

This chain joins TRBV7-3 and TRBJ2-2; TRBD2 might be the D (5 bases). In germline, CDR1 is SGHTA, CDR2 FQGTGA. The CDR3 contains 17 residues. The ends were cut back, 4 bases at V and 5 bases at J, with 20 bases in the middle. The CDR3 sequence is CASSSTPQGGETGELFF. The CDR3 DNA sequence: TGTGCCAGCAGCTCAACCCCACAAGGAGGCGAGACCGGGGAGCTGTTTTTT.

The chain couples TRBV19 to TRBJ1-5; D uncertain. Between the trimmed V and J ends, which lost 5 bases and 0 bases, there was a span of 14 bases. The CDR3 length is 16 residues. Germline V gene data show CDR1 as LNHDA and CDR2 as SQIVND (reference sequence). This CDR3 is CASSRWESSSNQPQHF. The CDR3 DNA reads as TGTGCCAGTAGTCGGTGGGAGTCCTCTAGCAATCAGCCCCAGCATTTT.

This chain uses TRBV7-9 with TRBJ2-6; tentative D call: TRBD1 (5 bases). CDR1 and CDR2 from the germline V gene are SEHNR and FQNEAQ (reference sequence). V gave up 5 bases and J gave up 0 bases, with 11 bases separating them. CDR3 length equals 16 residues. The CDR3 region is CASSANRFSGANVLTF. Written as DNA, the CDR3 is TGTGCCAGCAGCGCCAACAGGTTCTCTGGGGCCAACGTCCTGACTTTC.

The rearrangement uses TRBV7-9 and TRBJ1-6; D gene unclear. The CDR3 loop spans 12 amino acids. The V gene's germline CDR1 is SEHNR and CDR2 FQNEAQ (reference sequence). V lost 2 bases and J lost 7, with 3 bases in between. CDR3 residues: CASSLQNSPLHF. CDR3 bases: TGTGCCAGCAGCTTACAGAATTCACCCCTCCACTTT.

The chain carries TRBV7-6 and TRBJ2-2; 7 nucleotides line up with TRBD2. V was pared by 1 base and J by 1 base, with 3 bases of the junction left unmatched. Germline CDR1 reads SGHVS; CDR2 reads FNYEAQ. This CDR3 comprises 16 residues. CDR3 DNA sequence: TGTGCCAGCAGCTTAGTTGCTAGCGGGAACACCGGGGAGCTGTTTTTT. Amino acids: CASSLVASGNTGELFF.

The V call is TRBV11-1, the J call TRBJ2-2; TRBD1 agrees at 9 bases. Germline-derived CDR1 and CDR2 are SGHAT and FQDESV (reference sequence). The CDR3 totals 15 residues. V trimming: 1 base; J trimming: 7 bases; junction bases outside the gene matches: 4. CDR3 region: CASSLGDRVGGELFF. DNA of the CDR3: TGTGCCAGCAGCTTAGGGGACAGGGTAGGCGGGGAGCTGTTTTTT.